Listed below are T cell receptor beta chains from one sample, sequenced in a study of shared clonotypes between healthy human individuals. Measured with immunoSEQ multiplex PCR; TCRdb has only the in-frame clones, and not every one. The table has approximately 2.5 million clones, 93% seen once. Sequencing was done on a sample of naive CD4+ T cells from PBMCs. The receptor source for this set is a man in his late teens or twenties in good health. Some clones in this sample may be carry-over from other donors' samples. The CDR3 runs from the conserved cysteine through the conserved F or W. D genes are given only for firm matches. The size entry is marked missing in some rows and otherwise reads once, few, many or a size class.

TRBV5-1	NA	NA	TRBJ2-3	CASSSGGGPRTDTQYF	TGCGCCAGCAGCTCCGGAGGGGGACCACGCACAGATACGCAGTATTTT
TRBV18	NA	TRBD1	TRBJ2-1	CASSPRRTGWNEQFF	TGTGCCAGCTCACCACGCAGGACAGGGTGGAATGAGCAGTTCTTC
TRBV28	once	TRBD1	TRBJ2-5	CASSLFHAGGETQYF	TGTGCCAGCAGTTTATTTCATGCAGGGGGAGAGACCCAGTACTTC
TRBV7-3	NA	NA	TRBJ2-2	CASSLQGNTGELFF	TGTGCCAGCAGCCTACAGGGGAACACCGGGGAGCTGTTTTTT
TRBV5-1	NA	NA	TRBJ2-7	CASSLSPANEQYF	TGCGCCAGCAGCTTGTCACCGGCCAACGAGCAGTACTTC
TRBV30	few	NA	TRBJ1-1	CAWSFLSAGAFF	TGTGCCTGGAGTTTTCTTTCGGCTGGAGCTTTCTTT
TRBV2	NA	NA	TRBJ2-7	CASSGAVNEQYF	TGTGCCAGCAGTGGGGCCGTGAACGAGCAGTACTTC
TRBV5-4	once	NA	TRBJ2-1	CASSLALVSYNEQFF	TGTGCCAGCAGCTTGGCCCTGGTATCCTACAATGAGCAGTTCTTC
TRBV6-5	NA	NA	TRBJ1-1	CASRNQGNTEAFF	TGTGCCAGCAGAAACCAGGGGAACACTGAAGCTTTCTTT
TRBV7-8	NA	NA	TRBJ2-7	CASSLRAGPYEQYF	TGTGCCAGCAGCTTACGGGCCGGGCCCTACGAGCAGTACTTC
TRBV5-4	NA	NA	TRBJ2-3	CASRATPQGTDTQYF	TGTGCCAGCAGGGCCACCCCACAGGGCACAGATACGCAGTATTTT
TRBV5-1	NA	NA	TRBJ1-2	CASSFQDQNYGYTF	TGCGCCAGCAGCTTTCAGGACCAAAACTATGGCTACACCTTC
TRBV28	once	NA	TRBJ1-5	CASRRVSNQPQHF	TGTGCCAGCAGACGGGTTTCCAATCAGCCCCAGCATTTT
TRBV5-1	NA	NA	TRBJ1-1	CASSLGVGGGMNTEAFF	TGCGCCAGCAGCTTGGGGGTCGGAGGAGGTATGAACACTGAAGCTTTCTTT
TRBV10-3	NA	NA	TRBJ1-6	CAISEFTNSPLHF	TGTGCCATCAGTGAGTTCACTAATTCACCCCTCCACTTT
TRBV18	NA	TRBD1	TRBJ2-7	CASSPNRGLVGEQYF	TGTGCCAGCTCACCCAACAGGGGCTTGGTGGGCGAGCAGTACTTC
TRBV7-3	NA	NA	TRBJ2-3	CASSSSRTDTQYF	TGTGCCAGCAGCTCCTCCAGAACAGATACGCAGTATTTT
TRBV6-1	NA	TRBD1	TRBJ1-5	CASSVGQALVPQHF	TGTGCCAGCAGTGTAGGACAGGCCCTAGTGCCCCAGCATTTT
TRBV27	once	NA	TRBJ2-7	CASSSLWEQYF	TGTGCCAGCAGTTCTCTCTGGGAGCAGTACTTC